Each of the 17 T cell receptor beta chains below was sequenced from the same sample in a study of cytotoxic CD8 clonotypes in ibrutinib-treated CLL. TCRdb's copy holds only in-frame clones and misses some; the assay was immunoSEQ multiplex PCR. Among approximately 170,000 clones listed, about 88% were seen once. Sequenced here: PBMCs, sampled at disease progression, from a patient treated with ibrutinib. The receptor source for this set is a human donor with chronic lymphocytic leukemia.

The J gene is TRBJ1-3, the V gene TRBV7-8, with D possibly TRBD1 on 6 matching bases. The CDR3 is made up of 18 amino acids. Germline V gene lookup returns CDR1 SGHVS and CDR2 FQNEAQ. Trimming left V 2 bases short and J 0 bases short, with 17 bases between. The DNA for the CDR3 is TGTGCCAGCAGCTTACCCTCCGACAGGACGAGCTCTGGAAACACCATATATTTT. This encodes CASSLPSDRTSSGNTIYF.

The chain has TRBV19 and TRBJ1-4, with TRBD1 identical over 7 bases. V gave up 1 base and J gave up 7 bases; unmatched junction bases: 3. Germline CDR1 and CDR2: LNHDA and SQIVND (reference sequence). The CDR3 contains 14 residues. The CDR3 nucleotides read TGTGCCAGTAGTATAGCCGACAGGGCTGAAAAACTGTTTTTT. This encodes CASSIADRAEKLFF.

This clone was found a few times. The rearrangement links TRBV5-1 to TRBJ1-2; 11 nucleotides agree with TRBD1. The CDR3 loop spans 15 amino acids. The V segment lost 4 bases and the J segment 6 bases; nucleotides outside the gene matches: 8. Germline V lookup: CDR1 SGHRS, CDR2 YFSETQ. CDR3 sequence (DNA): TGCGCCAGCAGCGGTCGGACAGGGGGCGATAATGGCTACACCTTC. Protein product: CASSGRTGGDNGYTF.

This chain links TRBV5-4 with TRBJ2-3; perhaps D is TRBD1 or TRBD2 (6 bases each). This CDR3 has 13 amino acids. Germline V gene data show CDR1 as SGHNT and CDR2 as YYREEE (reference sequence). The CDR3 nucleotides read TGTGTCCTGGGGGGCAGGGCCGCAGATACGCAGTATTTT. Translated, it gives CVLGGRAADTQYF.

This chain joins TRBV28 and TRBJ2-3; 11 bases are shared with TRBD2. The J segment lost 4 bases and the V segment lost 5 bases, leaving 5 bases of the junction unmatched. Germline V gene sequence: CDR1 MDHEN, CDR2 SYDVKM. This CDR3 is built from 15 residues. DNA for the CDR3: TGTGCCAGCAGTACCCAGGGACTAGCGGCAGATACGCAGTATTTT. Translation gives CASSTQGLAADTQYF.

J is TRBJ2-7 and V is TRBV7-9, with D unresolved. V lost 5 bases to trimming and J lost 9 bases, with 14 bases between them. Looked up from germline, CDR1 is SEHNR and CDR2 is FQNEAQ (reference sequence). The CDR3 is 12 amino acids. For the CDR3, the DNA is TGTGCCAGCAGCCCGGCCTTGGAAGGGCAGTACTTC. Translation: CASSPALEGQYF.

The chain combines TRBV9 with TRBJ2-1, with D possibly matching TRBD1 (6 bases). The CDR3 contains 14 residues. CDR1 and CDR2 from the germline V gene are SGDLS and YYNGEE. The germline V and J ends were trimmed by 6 bases and 4 bases, with 14 bases remaining between them. The CDR3 DNA reads TGTGCCAGCAACACACCAACAGGGTACAATGAGCAGTTCTTC. It encodes CASNTPTGYNEQFF.

The chain couples TRBV6-1 to TRBJ1-5; D is uncertain. CDR3 length: 15 residues. The germline CDR1 and CDR2 sequences are MNHNS and SASEGT. With 6 bases removed from V and 0 bases from J, the gap between germline ends came to 12 bases. The chain's CDR3 is CASSPGSYSNQPQHF. The CDR3 DNA follows: TGTGCCAGCAGCCCCGGGTCGTATAGCAATCAGCCCCAGCATTTT.

The chain couples TRBV14 to TRBJ2-1; D possibly corresponds to TRBD2 (6 bases). This CDR3 has 16 residues. CDR1 and CDR2 from the germline V gene are SGHDN and FVKESK. Trimming pared 0 bases from V and 0 bases from J, leaving 9 bases between. DNA of the CDR3: TGTGCCAGCAGCCAAGATTTCGGGGGCTCCTACAATGAGCAGTTCTTC. Amino acids: CASSQDFGGSYNEQFF.

V gene TRBV30 combines with J gene TRBJ1-2; 8 nucleotides agree with TRBD1. The CDR3 loop spans 12 amino acids. Trimming cost V 3 bases and J 14 bases; bases outside gene matches: 11. Germline loops: CDR1 GTSNPN, CDR2 SVGIG (reference sequence). For the CDR3, the DNA is TGTGCCTGGAGCCTCGGACAGGGCTTTCGGACCTTC. Protein: CAWSLGQGFRTF.

The rearrangement uses TRBV27 and TRBJ1-1, with 7 bases aligning to TRBD1. Germline CDR1 is MNHEY and CDR2 is SMNVEV (reference sequence). V lost 2 bases, J lost 4 bases, and 1 base stayed unmatched. The CDR3 is 13 residues long. CDR3 bases: TGTGCCAGCAGTTTAAACAGGGGCACTGAAGCTTTCTTT. Translated, it gives CASSLNRGTEAFF.

The genes are TRBV10-1 and TRBJ2-7; no clear D. Per the germline V gene, CDR1 is WNHNN and CDR2 is SYGVQD (reference sequence). The CDR3 has 13 amino acids. V was clipped by 8 bases and J by 5 bases, with 16 bases between them. CDR3 in amino acids: CASPEYLLHEQYF. CDR3 DNA: TGCGCCAGCCCCGAGTACCTCCTTCACGAGCAGTACTTC.

V usage is TRBV2 and J usage is TRBJ1-5, with D uncertain. This CDR3 has 15 amino acids. V lost 2 bases and J 3 bases, leaving 11 bases between the germline ends. Per the germline V gene, CDR1 is SNHLY and CDR2 is FYNNEI. The CDR3 bases are TGTGCCAGCAGTGAACTTCTGGGGTACAATCAGCCCCAGCATTTT. Translation gives CASSELLGYNQPQHF.

Only a few counts were recorded for this clone. The chain is built from TRBV19 and TRBJ2-1, with TRBD1 as a possible D gene (6 bases). This CDR3 comprises 12 residues. The V end lost 1 base, the J end lost 13 bases, and 11 bases lay between the germline ends. Germline V gene lookup returns CDR1 LNHDA and CDR2 SQIVND (reference sequence). The CDR3 nucleotides are TGTGCCAGTAGTATAGTAACAGGGCCACAGTTCTTC. This encodes CASSIVTGPQFF.

This chain uses TRBV4-3 with TRBJ1-4; D call uncertain. V was shortened by 1 base and J by 8 bases, with 17 bases between the two germline ends. Looked up from germline, CDR1 is LGHNA and CDR2 is YSLEER. The CDR3 covers 16 residues. The chain's CDR3 is CASSQARSEAPEKLFF. CDR3 DNA: TGCGCCAGCAGCCAAGCGCGGTCGGAGGCGCCCGAAAAACTGTTTTTT.

The chain recombines TRBV5-4 with TRBJ2-1; tentatively, D is TRBD1 or TRBD2 (5 bases each). Germline CDR1 reads SGHNT; CDR2 reads YYREEE (reference sequence). V was trimmed by 0 bases and J by 9 bases, leaving 13 bases between them. This CDR3 has 14 residues. DNA of the CDR3: TGTGCCAGCAGCTTGGATGGGGGTCGTGGTGAGCAGTTCTTC. It is translated as CASSLDGGRGEQFF.

The rearrangement uses TRBV6-5 and TRBJ1-2; tentatively, D is TRBD1 (6 bases). The germline V gene has CDR1 MNHEY and CDR2 SVGAGI. V lost 4 bases and J lost 8, with 17 bases in between. This CDR3 is built from 14 residues. This chain's CDR3 is CASSSETGLYGYTF. CDR3 bases: TGTGCCAGCAGTTCGGAAACAGGGCTCTACGGCTACACCTTC.